This T cell receptor beta chain was recorded in a study of blood T cell repertoires in COVID-19. Germline CDR1 reads SGHNT; CDR2 reads YYREEE (reference sequence). V dropped 2 bases and J dropped 7 bases, with 16 bases sitting between them. The CDR3 runs to 14 residues. Here immunoSEQ multiplex PCR was the method, and the copy in TCRdb shows in-frame clones only, minus some. The sample records 270,000 or so clones, roughly 91% being singletons. The source of this sequence is a woman in her 30s with COVID-19, enrolled during active disease. What was sequenced was peripheral blood. The chain recombines TRBV5-4 with TRBJ2-7; tentatively, D is TRBD2 (6 bases). The CDR3 DNA follows: TGTGCCAGCAGCTTCCATGCCGGGACTGGGGAGCAGTACTTC. As protein: CASSFHAGTGEQYF.